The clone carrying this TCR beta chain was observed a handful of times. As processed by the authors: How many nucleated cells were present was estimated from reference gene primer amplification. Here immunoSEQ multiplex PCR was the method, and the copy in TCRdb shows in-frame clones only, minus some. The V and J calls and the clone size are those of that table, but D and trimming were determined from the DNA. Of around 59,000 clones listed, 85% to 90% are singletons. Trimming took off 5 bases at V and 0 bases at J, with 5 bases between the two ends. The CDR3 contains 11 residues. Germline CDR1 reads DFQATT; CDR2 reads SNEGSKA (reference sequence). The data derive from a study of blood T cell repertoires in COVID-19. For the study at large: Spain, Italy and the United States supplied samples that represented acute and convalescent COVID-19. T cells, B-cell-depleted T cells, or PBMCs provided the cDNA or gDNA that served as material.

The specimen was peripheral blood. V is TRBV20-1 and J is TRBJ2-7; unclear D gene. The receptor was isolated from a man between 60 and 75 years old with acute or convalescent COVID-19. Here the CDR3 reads CSARSSYEQYF. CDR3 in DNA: TGCAGTGCTCGCAGCTCCTACGAGCAGTACTTC.